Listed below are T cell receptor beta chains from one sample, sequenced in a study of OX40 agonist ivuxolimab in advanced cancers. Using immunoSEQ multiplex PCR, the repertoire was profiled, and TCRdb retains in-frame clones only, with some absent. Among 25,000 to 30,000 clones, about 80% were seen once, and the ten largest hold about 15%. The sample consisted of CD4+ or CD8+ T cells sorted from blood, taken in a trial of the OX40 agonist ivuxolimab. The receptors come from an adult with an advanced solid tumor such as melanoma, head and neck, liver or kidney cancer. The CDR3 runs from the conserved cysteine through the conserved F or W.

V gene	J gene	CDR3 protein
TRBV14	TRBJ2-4	CASSQERGSSLAKNIQYF
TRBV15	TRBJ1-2	CATSRDSQGSYGYTF
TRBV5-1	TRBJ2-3	CASSSQGPGLSDTQYF
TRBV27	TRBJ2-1	CASSGTEDEQFF
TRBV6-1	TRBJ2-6	CASSVQGSGANVLTF
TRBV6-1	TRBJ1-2	CATWTGETTSYGYTF
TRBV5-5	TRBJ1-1	CASSLWQDTEAFF
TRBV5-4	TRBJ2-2	CASSLGSAQGNTGELFF
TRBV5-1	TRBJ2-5	CASSLSGAYQETQYF
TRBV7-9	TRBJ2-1	CASSLTVSTSYNEQFF
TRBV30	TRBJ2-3	CAWGLDTDTQYF
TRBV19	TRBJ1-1	CASGYARNTEAFF
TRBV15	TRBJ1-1	CATSRRDPNTEAFF
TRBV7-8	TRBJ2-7	CASSSTGDNQDEQYF
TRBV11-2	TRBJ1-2	CASSLVTGADYGYTF
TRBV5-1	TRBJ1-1	CASSITGTVNTEAFF
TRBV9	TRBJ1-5	CASSVGSGGNQPQHF